A single T cell receptor (beta chain) is shown here with its context. This specimen includes other DNA sequences encoding the same CDR3. This specimen belongs to a study of blood T cell repertoires in COVID-19. As for the study in general: From the United States, Italy and Spain came samples of acute and convalescent COVID-19.

As handled by the study authors: Nucleated cell number was recorded as an estimate derived from reference gene primer amplification. Here immunoSEQ multiplex PCR was the method, and the copy in TCRdb shows in-frame clones only, minus some. That table gives V, J and clone size, and the DNA gave D and trimming. The repertoire has roughly 300,000 clones, approximately 87% of them found once; the top ten carry more than 1.3%. Trimming cost V 5 bases and J 5 bases, with 12 bases left between them. The germline CDR1 and CDR2 sequences are SGHTA and FQGTGA. The CDR3 runs to 13 residues. The sequenced material came from peripheral blood. The receptor's source is a woman in her 40s who had recovered from COVID-19. The chain carries TRBV7-3 and TRBJ1-1; D may be TRBD1 (5 bases). The DNA of the CDR3 is TGTGCCAGCAGCGAGCAGGGCGGAACTGAAGCTTTCTTT. This encodes CASSEQGGTEAFF.